The source of this T cell receptor beta chain is a study of tumor-infiltrating lymphocytes in oesophageal squamous cell carcinoma. Germline V gives CDR1 SGHTA, CDR2 FQGTGA. The CDR3 is 12 residues long. TCRdb analysed the PCR reads with MiXCR anew, one entry per CDR3 protein. The data contain about 13,000 distinct CDR3 sequences, roughly half of them seen just once; the ten biggest clones take up about an eighth. Sequenced input: blood. The TCR was taken from a female donor with esophageal squamous cell carcinoma. The chain links TRBV7-3 to TRBJ2-6; no clear D. Near its end, the DNA agrees better with TRBJ2-1, so the J call may be wrong. The DNA of the CDR3 is TGTGCCAGCAGCTTAGCGTGGGGTGAGCAGTTCTTC. Translated, it gives CASSLAWGEQFF.